This T cell receptor (beta chain) was documented in a study of T cell repertoires in cytomegalovirus infection. At the level of the study: Public signatures in TCR beta pointed to CMV infection and matching HLA type.

TCRdb re-called the reads with MiXCR, one entry per CDR3 protein. The sample includes 290,000 or so distinct CDR3 sequences, roughly 25% seen only once; the top ten take approximately 15%. Findings and caveats of the study: Cumulative public TCR beta family frequency identified carriers of CMV plus the relevant HLA. HLA-C-restricted CMV-specific TCR beta clonotypes prevailed in the ex vivo response.

The sample holds a few counts of this clonotype. Its cognate antigen is unknown. CDR3 length equals 11 residues. Trimming took off 5 bases at V and 5 bases at J, with 6 bases between the two ends. The sequencing input was PBMCs. The sequence was collected from a human donor in good health (CMV status not recorded). Some clones in this sample may be carry-over from other donors' samples. The V and J genes are TRBV12-3 or TRBV12-4 and TRBJ2-5; D not resolved. CDR3 in amino acids: CASSDWETQYF. CDR3 sequence (DNA): TGTGCCAGCAGTGATTGGGAGACCCAGTACTTC.